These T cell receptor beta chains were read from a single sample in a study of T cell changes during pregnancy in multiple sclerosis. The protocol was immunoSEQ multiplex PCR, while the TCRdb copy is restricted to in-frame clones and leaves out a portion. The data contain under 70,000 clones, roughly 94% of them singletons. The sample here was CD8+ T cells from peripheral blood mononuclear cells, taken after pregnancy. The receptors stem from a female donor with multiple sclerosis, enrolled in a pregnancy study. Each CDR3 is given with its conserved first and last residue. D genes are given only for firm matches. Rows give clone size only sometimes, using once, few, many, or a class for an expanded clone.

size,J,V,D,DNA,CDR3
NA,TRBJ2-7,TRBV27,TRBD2,TGTGCCAGCAGTCAGGGACTAGCGGGATACGAGCAGTACTTC,CASSQGLAGYEQYF
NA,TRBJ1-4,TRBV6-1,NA,TGTGCCAGCAGTGAAGCATCGGGGGGGCTCGCTAATGAAAAACTGTTTTTT,CASSEASGGLANEKLFF
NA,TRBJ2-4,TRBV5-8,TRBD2,TGTGCCAGCAGCCCTGGACTAGCGGGATTAAACATTCAGTACTTC,CASSPGLAGLNIQYF
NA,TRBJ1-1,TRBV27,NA,TGTGCCAGGAGTTTTATGGGGCGGGGGGGGTTGAACACTGAAGCTTTCTTT,CARSFMGRGGLNTEAFF
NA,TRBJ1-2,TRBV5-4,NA,TGTGCCAGCAGCTTTGACAGAACTAACTATGGCTACACCTTC,CASSFDRTNYGYTF
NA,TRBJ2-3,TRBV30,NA,TGTGCCTGGAATCCCCCCGGCAGGGTGGTTGCAGATACGCAGTATTTT,CAWNPPGRVVADTQYF
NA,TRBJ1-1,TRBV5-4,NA,TGTGCCAGCAGCTTGGGTAGAAGCGTGAACACTGAAGCTTTCTTT,CASSLGRSVNTEAFF
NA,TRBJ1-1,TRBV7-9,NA,TGTGCCAGCAGCTTATTCGGCACTGAAGCTTTCTTT,CASSLFGTEAFF
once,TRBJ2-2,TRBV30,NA,TGTGCCTGGACAGGGGGAGGGAACACCGGGGAGCTGTTTTTT,CAWTGGGNTGELFF
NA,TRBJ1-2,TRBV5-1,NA,TGCGCCAGCAGCTCCGGGATTAACTATGGCTACACCTTC,CASSSGINYGYTF
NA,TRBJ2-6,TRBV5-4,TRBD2,TGTGCCAGCAGCTTTTACTATAGCGGGTACTCTGGGGCCAACGTCCTGACTTTC,CASSFYYSGYSGANVLTF
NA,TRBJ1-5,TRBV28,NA,TGTGCCAGCAGTTTATCACAGGGTAAATATCAGCCCCAGCATTTT,CASSLSQGKYQPQHF
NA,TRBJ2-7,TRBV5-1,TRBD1,TGCGCCAGCAGCTTGGGGACAGGCCCCTACGAGCAGTACTTC,CASSLGTGPYEQYF
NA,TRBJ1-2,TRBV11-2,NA,TGTGCCAGCAGCTCAGGCCTTGACTACACCTTC,CASSSGLDYTF
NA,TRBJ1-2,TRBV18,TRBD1,TGTGCCAGCTCACTCTACCGGCCGGGACAGGGAGAATTGGACTATGGCTACACCTTC,CASSLYRPGQGELDYGYTF
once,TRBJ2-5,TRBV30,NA,TGTGCCTGGAGTGTACTAGGTCTAGAGACCCAGTACTTC,CAWSVLGLETQYF
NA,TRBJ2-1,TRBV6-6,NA,TGTGCCAGCACTCCAGGGCTGCAGAGCTCCTACAATGAGCAGTTCTTC,CASTPGLQSSYNEQFF
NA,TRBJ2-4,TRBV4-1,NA,TGCGCCAGCAGCCAAGATCATTTGTTTGCCGGGGACAAAAACATTCAGTACTTC,CASSQDHLFAGDKNIQYF
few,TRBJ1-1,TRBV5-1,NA,TGCGCCAGCAGCTTGGACAGCTCGAACACTGAAGCTTTCTTT,CASSLDSSNTEAFF
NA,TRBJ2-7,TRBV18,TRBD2,TGTGCCAGCTCACCGTTCAGGGGACTAGCGAGAGAGCAGTACTTC,CASSPFRGLAREQYF
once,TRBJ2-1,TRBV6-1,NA,TGTGCCAGCAGTGACGGGGTAGCGGAGTACAATGAGCAGTTCTTC,CASSDGVAEYNEQFF
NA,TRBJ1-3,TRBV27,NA,TGTGCCAGCAGTTTAGAGTGGGAGTCTGGAAACACCATATATTTT,CASSLEWESGNTIYF
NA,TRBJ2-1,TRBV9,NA,TGTGCCAGCAGCGCCCAGGGCAGGCACCCCAATGAGCAGTTCTTC,CASSAQGRHPNEQFF
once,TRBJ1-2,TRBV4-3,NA,TGCGCCAGCAGCCAGGGGGCTCATGGCTATGGCTACACCTTC,CASSQGAHGYGYTF
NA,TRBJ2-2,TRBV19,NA,TGTGCCAGTAGCCTCATAGCCACCGGGGAGCTGTTTTTT,CASSLIATGELFF
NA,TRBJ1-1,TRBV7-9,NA,TGTGCCAGCAGCTATGGGGGGGCTGAAGCTTTCTTT,CASSYGGAEAFF
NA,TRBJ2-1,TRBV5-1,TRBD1,TGCGCCAGCAGTGAGAGGGACAGGGGTTGGGATGAGCAGTTCTTC,CASSERDRGWDEQFF
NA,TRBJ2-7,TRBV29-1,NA,TGCAGCGTTGATCCGGGTGCACCCTACGAGCAGTACTTC,CSVDPGAPYEQYF
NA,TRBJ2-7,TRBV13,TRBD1,TGTGCCAGCAGCGCCCCGGGACAGGCCTCCTACGAGCAGTACTTC,CASSAPGQASYEQYF
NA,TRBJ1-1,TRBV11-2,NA,TGTGCCAGCAGCTTAGGTTGGGCGTCCTACACTGAAGCTTTCTTT,CASSLGWASYTEAFF
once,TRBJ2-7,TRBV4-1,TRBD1,TGCGCCAGCAGCCAAGGCCGTGGGACAGGGTCCTACGAGCAGTACTTC,CASSQGRGTGSYEQYF
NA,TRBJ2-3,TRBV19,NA,TGTGCCAGTAGTATAGGAGCTAGCCGATTTAGCACAGATACGCAGTATTTT,CASSIGASRFSTDTQYF
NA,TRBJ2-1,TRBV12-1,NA,TGTGCCAGCAGCGACGGACTAGCGGAAATCAATGAGCAGTTCTTC,CASSDGLAEINEQFF
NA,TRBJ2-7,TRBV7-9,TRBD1,TGTGCCAGCAGCTTAGCGAACAGGGGCTTCTACGAGCAGTACTTC,CASSLANRGFYEQYF
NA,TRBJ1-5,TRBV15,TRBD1,TGTGCCACAAGCGACAGGGGGAGCACTTATAGCAATCAGCCCCAGCATTTT,CATSDRGSTYSNQPQHF
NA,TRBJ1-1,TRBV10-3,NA,TGTGCCATCAGTGAGGGCGGGTGGGGAGAAGCTTTCTTT,CAISEGGWGEAFF
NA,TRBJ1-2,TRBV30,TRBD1,TGTGCCTGGAGTCCAGGGACAGGGAACTATGGCTACACCTTC,CAWSPGTGNYGYTF
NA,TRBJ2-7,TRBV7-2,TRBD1,TGTGCCAGCAGCTTAGGGGACAGGGCGGGGGAGCAGTACTTC,CASSLGDRAGEQYF
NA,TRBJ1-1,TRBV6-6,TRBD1,TGTGCCAGCAAGACAGGGACTGAAGCTTTCTTT,CASKTGTEAFF
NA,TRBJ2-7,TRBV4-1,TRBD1,TGCGCCAGCAGCCAAGGGACAGGTTTTAACGAGCAGTACTTC,CASSQGTGFNEQYF
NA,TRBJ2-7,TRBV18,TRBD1,TGTGCCAGCTCACCAGAGACAGGGGGCCCCTACGAGCAGTACTTC,CASSPETGGPYEQYF
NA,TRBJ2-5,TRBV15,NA,TGTGCCACCAGCCCCCGGCAGGGGCAAGAGACCCAGTACTTC,CATSPRQGQETQYF
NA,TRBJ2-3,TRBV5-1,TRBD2,TGCGCCAGCAGCTTGGAAGGTAGCGGGCGCACAGATACGCAGTATTTT,CASSLEGSGRTDTQYF
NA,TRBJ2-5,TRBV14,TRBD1,TGTGCCAGCAGCTACACCGGGACAGGGATAGAGACCCAGTACTTC,CASSYTGTGIETQYF
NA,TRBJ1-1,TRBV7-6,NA,TGTGCCAGCACGGAGGGGATAGGACTTGAAGCTTTCTTT,CASTEGIGLEAFF
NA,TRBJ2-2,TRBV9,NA,TGTGCCAGCAATCCCCGGAGTAGTGGTTCCACCGGGGAGCTGTTTTTT,CASNPRSSGSTGELFF
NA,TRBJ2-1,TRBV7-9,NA,TGTGCCAGCAGCCAGGGGGCTAGCGGGATTACCTACAATGAGCAGTTCTTC,CASSQGASGITYNEQFF
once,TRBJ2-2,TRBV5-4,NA,TGTGCCAGCAGCCCGCAACAGGGACCCGGGGAGCTGTTTTTT,CASSPQQGPGELFF
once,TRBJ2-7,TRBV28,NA,TGTGCCAGCAGGGTGAAACTTAGTAGGGCAGGGGTCCTCTACGAGCAGTACTTC,CASRVKLSRAGVLYEQYF
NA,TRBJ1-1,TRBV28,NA,TGTGCCAGCAGTTTCGACGAGGTGTTGAACACTGAAGCTTTCTTT,CASSFDEVLNTEAFF
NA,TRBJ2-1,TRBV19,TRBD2,TGTGCCAGTAGCCCGGGAGGGCCCAATGAGCAGTTCTTC,CASSPGGPNEQFF
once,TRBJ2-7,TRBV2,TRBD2,TGTGCCAGCAGTAAATACACGGGACTAGCTGGGGAGCAGTACTTC,CASSKYTGLAGEQYF
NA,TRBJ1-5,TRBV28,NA,TGTGCCAGCAGTACAGTACTCCATAGCAATCAGCCCCAGCATTTT,CASSTVLHSNQPQHF
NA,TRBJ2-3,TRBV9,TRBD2,TGTGCCAGCAGCGTCGGGACTAGCGGAAGCACAGATACGCAGTATTTT,CASSVGTSGSTDTQYF
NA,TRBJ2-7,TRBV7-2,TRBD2,TGTGCCAGCAGACGAGCGGGAGCCCTCCTCTCCTACGAGCAGTACTTC,CASRRAGALLSYEQYF
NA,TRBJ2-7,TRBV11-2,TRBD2,TGTGCCAGCAGCTTTGGACTAGCGGGAGCGTACGAGCAGTACTTC,CASSFGLAGAYEQYF
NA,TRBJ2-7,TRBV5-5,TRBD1,TGTGCCAGCAGGGAACCAGGGACAGCTAAATCCTACGAGCAGTACTTC,CASREPGTAKSYEQYF
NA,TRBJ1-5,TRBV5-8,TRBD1,TGTGCCAGCAGCTTGAGGGACAGGGGGCAAGATGGCAATCAGCCCCAGCATTTT,CASSLRDRGQDGNQPQHF
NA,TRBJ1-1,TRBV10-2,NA,TGCGCCAGCAGCCCAACAGGTATCGGAAAGAACACTGAAGCTTTCTTT,CASSPTGIGKNTEAFF
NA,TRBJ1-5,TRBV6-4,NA,TGTGCCAGCAGTGAACGGTCCCAGCATTTT,CASSERSQHF